This TCR beta chain was captured in a study of tumor-infiltrating lymphocytes in primary liver carcinoma. At the level of the study: Sequencing of the samples generated roughly 3.65 to 7.5 million productive TCRbeta reads, with similar yields across tissue types.

Out of unsorted whole blood came the blood RNA, and germline DNA was extracted as well. Study-wide points: Each sample was bulk and unsorted; consequently, CD4+ and CD8+ repertoires were not compared. Blood trailed tumors significantly in top-250-clone fraction (p = 0.039). Tumor-adjacent and tumor-blood pairs shared less of their repertoires than tumor region pairs shared.

With respect to this clonotype: Its antigen remains unknown.

The investigators made TCR beta cDNA from 400 to 500 ng total RNA, using a constant-region primer. A slightly modified ARM-PCR protocol with three nested multiplex PCR rounds produced these TCR beta libraries. TCRdb reprocessed the multiplex PCR reads via MiXCR and lists one record per CDR3 protein. The data contain about 180,000 distinct CDR3 sequences, roughly three fifths of them seen just once; the ten biggest clones take up 72%. The sample taken for sequencing was peripheral blood. This sequence originates from a man aged 35-49 years with primary liver carcinoma and hepatitis B virus infection.

For the CDR3, the DNA is TGTGCCAGCAGTGCCTTCTCCACCGGGGGGGGTGATGCGCAGTTCTTC. It specifies CASSAFSTGGGDAQFF. The chain employs TRBV6-1 and TRBJ2-1; 8 bases align to TRBD2. V shed 4 bases, J shed 12 bases, and the junction held 17 bases outside the gene matches. CDR1 and CDR2 (germline): MNHNS, SASEGT. The CDR3 is 16 residues long.